This TCR beta chain was recorded in a study of blood T cell repertoires in COVID-19. On the study more broadly: The United States, Italy and Spain supplied acute and convalescent COVID-19 samples. Nucleic acid was either cDNA or gDNA, and it came from T cells, B-cell-depleted T cells, or PBMCs.

This CDR3 is 12 amino acids long. Germline values: CDR1 GTSNPN, CDR2 SVGIG (reference sequence). Trimming left V 6 bases short and J 4 bases short, with 9 bases between. Per the original data handling: Quantification of nucleated cells was approximated via reference gene primer amplification. Some clones are missing from TCRdb's copy, which holds only in-frame ones; the method was immunoSEQ multiplex PCR. That table supplies the V and J calls and clone size; D and trimming were determined from the DNA. The sample has some 83,000 clones, 55% to 75% seen once. The origin of this receptor is a woman of 80 years or more with acute or convalescent COVID-19. The chain couples TRBV30 to TRBJ1-4, with D tentatively TRBD1 (5 bases). The sample taken for sequencing was peripheral blood. The CDR3 nucleotides read TGTGCCTGCCGGGGGATTAATGAAAAACTGTTTTTT. Its translation is CACRGINEKLFF.